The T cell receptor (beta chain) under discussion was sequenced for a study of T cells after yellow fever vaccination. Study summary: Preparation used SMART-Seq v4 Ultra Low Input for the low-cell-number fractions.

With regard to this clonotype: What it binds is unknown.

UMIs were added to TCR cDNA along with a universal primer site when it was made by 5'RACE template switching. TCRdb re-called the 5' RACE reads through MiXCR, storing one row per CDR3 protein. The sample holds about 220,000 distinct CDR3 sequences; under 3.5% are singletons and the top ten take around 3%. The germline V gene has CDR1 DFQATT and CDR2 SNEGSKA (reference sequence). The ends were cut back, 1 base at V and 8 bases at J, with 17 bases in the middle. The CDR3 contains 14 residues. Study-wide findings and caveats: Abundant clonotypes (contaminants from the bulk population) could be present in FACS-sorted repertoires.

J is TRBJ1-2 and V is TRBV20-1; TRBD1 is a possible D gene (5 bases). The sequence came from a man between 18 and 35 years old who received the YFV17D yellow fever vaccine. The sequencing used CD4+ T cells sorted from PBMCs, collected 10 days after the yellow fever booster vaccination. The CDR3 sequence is CSARVQGTVRGYTF. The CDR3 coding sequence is TGCAGTGCTAGAGTCCAGGGAACGGTGCGAGGCTACACCTTC.